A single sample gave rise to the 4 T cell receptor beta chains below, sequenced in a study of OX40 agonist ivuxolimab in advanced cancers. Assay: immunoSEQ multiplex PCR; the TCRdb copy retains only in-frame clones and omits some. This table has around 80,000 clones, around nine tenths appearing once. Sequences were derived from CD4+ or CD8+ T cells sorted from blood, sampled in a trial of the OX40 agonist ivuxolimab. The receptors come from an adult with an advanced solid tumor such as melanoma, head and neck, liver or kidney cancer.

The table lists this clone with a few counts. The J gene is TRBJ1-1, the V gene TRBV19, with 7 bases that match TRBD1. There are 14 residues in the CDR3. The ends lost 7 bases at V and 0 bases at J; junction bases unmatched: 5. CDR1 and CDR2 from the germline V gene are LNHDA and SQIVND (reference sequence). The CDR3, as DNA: TGTGCCAGTACCAGGGGACAGATGAACACTGAAGCTTTCTTT. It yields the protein CASTRGQMNTEAFF.

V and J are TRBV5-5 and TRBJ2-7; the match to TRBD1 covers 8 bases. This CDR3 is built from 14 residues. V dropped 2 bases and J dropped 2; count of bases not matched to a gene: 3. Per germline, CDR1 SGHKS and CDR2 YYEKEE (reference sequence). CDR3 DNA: TGTGCCAGCAGCTTTGAGGACAGGGCCTACGAGCAGTACGTC. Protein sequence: CASSFEDRAYEQYV.

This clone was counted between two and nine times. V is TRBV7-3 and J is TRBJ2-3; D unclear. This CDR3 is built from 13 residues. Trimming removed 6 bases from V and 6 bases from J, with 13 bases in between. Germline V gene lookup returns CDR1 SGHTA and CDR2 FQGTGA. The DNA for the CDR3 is TGTGCCAGCAGTCTTTCAGGTTCCGATACGCAGTATTTT. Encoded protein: CASSLSGSDTQYF.

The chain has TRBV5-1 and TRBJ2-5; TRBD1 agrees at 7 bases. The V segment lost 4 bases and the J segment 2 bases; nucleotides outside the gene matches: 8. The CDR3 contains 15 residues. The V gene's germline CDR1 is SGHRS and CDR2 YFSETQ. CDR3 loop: CASSTGQVPQETQYF. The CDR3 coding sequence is TGCGCCAGCAGCACCGGACAGGTTCCTCAAGAGACCCAGTACTTC.